The 19 T cell receptor beta chains reported below all come from one sample, sequenced in a study of cytomegalovirus exposure and HLA in healthy donors. Measured with immunoSEQ multiplex PCR; TCRdb has only the in-frame clones, and not every one. Among roughly 80,000 clones listed, roughly 94% were seen once. Specimen: PBMCs. The receptors come from a woman between 18 and 29 years old in good health and CMV-seropositive.

The chain is built from TRBV15 and TRBJ2-7; TRBD2 matches at 8 bases. The CDR3 covers 17 residues. Germline-derived CDR1 and CDR2 are LNHNV and YYDKDF (reference sequence). J gave up 2 bases and V 2 bases, and 11 bases lay outside the gene matches. The CDR3 nucleotides read TGTGCCACCAGCAGATCGACGCTTCTTAGCGGGGCCTACGAGCAGTACTTC. Its protein product is CATSRSTLLSGAYEQYF.

This chain links TRBV5-8 with TRBJ2-1; 7 nucleotides line up with TRBD1. The CDR3 length is 15 residues. Germline values: CDR1 SGHTS, CDR2 YDEGEE. V dropped 4 bases and J dropped 4; count of bases not matched to a gene: 8. The CDR3 sequence is CASSRDRPIYNEQFF. DNA for the CDR3: TGTGCCAGCAGCCGGGACAGACCGATTTACAATGAGCAGTTCTTC.

This chain connects TRBV5-1 to TRBJ2-1; TRBD2 matches 10 bases. Germline CDR1 reads SGHRS; CDR2 reads YFSETQ. The CDR3 sequence is 15 residues long. J gave up 9 bases and V 4 bases, and 10 bases lay outside the gene matches. The CDR3 region has the DNA TGCGCCAGCAGCCCTAGCGGGGGATACTTCATTGAGCAGTTCTTC. Translated, it gives CASSPSGGYFIEQFF. Full variable domain (remainder filled in from reference TRBV5-1 and TRBJ2-1): KAGVTQTPRYLIKTRGQQVTLSCSPISGHRSVSWYQQTPGQGLQFLFEYFSETQRNKGNFPGRFSGRQFSNSRSEMNVSTLELGDSALYLCASSPSGGYFIEQFFGPGTRLTVL.

The chain employs TRBV28 and TRBJ2-1, with 9 bases matching TRBD2. The CDR3 is made up of 16 amino acids. Germline V gene lookup returns CDR1 MDHEN and CDR2 SYDVKM. The V gene end was trimmed by 0 bases and the J gene end by 8 bases; junction bases not matched to a gene: 8. The CDR3 sequence: CASSLWWASGKYEQFF. CDR3 nucleotide sequence: TGTGCCAGCAGTTTATGGTGGGCTAGCGGGAAGTATGAGCAGTTCTTC.

This sequence joins TRBV7-8 and TRBJ2-3, with 7 positions matching TRBD1. CDR1 SGHVS and CDR2 FQNEAQ come from the germline V gene. This CDR3 has 16 residues. Trimming cost V 1 base and J 1 base; bases outside gene matches: 5. CDR3 DNA: TGTGCCAGCAGCTTAGTAGCCGGGACAGGCACAGATACGCAGTATTTT. It translates to CASSLVAGTGTDTQYF.

The rearrangement links TRBV4-1 to TRBJ2-1, with TRBD2 matching over 11 bases. Losses at the gene ends were 3 bases for V and 7 bases for J; bases not matched to a gene: 5. Germline-derived CDR1 and CDR2 are MGHRA and YSYEKL. The CDR3 is made up of 15 amino acids. CDR3 loop: CASSQDSGGANEQFF. The CDR3 DNA is TGCGCCAGCAGCCAGGATAGCGGGGGGGCTAATGAGCAGTTCTTC.

The chain combines TRBV7-6 with TRBJ1-6; tentative D call: TRBD1 (6 bases). Germline V lookup: CDR1 SGHVS, CDR2 FNYEAQ. The length of the CDR3 is 16 residues. V was cut by 5 bases and J by 5 bases, with 16 bases left in between. CDR3 amino acids: CASSRGQIYDNSPLHF. CDR3 coding DNA: TGTGCCAGCAGCCGAGGACAGATTTATGATAATTCACCCCTCCACTTT.

This clone was picked up one time. This rearrangement joins TRBV28 to TRBJ1-2, with D hard to call. This CDR3 has 14 amino acids. Between the trimmed V and J ends, which lost 6 bases and 2 bases, there was a span of 13 bases. Per germline, CDR1 MDHEN and CDR2 SYDVKM. In DNA, the CDR3 is TGTGCCAGCAGACCGGCGGGGATGAACTATGGCTACACCTTC. Translated, it gives CASRPAGMNYGYTF.

V is TRBV5-4 and J is TRBJ2-7; 7 bases are shared with TRBD1. Germline loops: CDR1 SGHNT, CDR2 YYREEE (reference sequence). This CDR3 has 14 residues. Trimming at V came to 4 bases and at J to 0 bases, leaving 4 bases not matched to a gene. CDR3 sequence reads: CASSPGTVSYEQYF. The CDR3 bases are TGTGCCAGCAGCCCCGGGACAGTCTCCTACGAGCAGTACTTC.

The chain combines TRBV30 with TRBJ1-3; tentative D call: TRBD1 (5 bases). CDR1 and CDR2 (germline): GTSNPN, SVGIG (reference sequence). Trimming removed 0 bases from V and 5 bases from J, with 14 bases in between. The CDR3 is made up of 15 amino acids. CDR3: CAWSVLGGRRNTIYF. In nucleotides, the CDR3 is TGTGCCTGGAGTGTACTGGGGGGTAGGAGAAACACCATATATTTT.

V and J are TRBV7-3 and TRBJ2-1; 11 nucleotides match TRBD2. Germline trimming cut 6 bases from V and 5 bases from J; bases unmatched to any gene: 12. CDR1 and CDR2 (germline): SGHTA, FQGTGA. The CDR3 has 17 amino acids. The CDR3 loop reads CASSTIPGLAVDNEQFF. CDR3 in DNA: TGTGCCAGCAGTACTATACCGGGACTAGCGGTTGACAATGAGCAGTTCTTC.

The chain uses TRBV27 and TRBJ2-1; 7 bases align to TRBD2. CDR1 is MNHEY and CDR2 is SMNVEV in the germline V gene (reference sequence). This CDR3 region has 13 residues. Trimming took 10 bases from V and 8 from J; bases not matched to a gene: 11. CDR3 sequence (DNA): TGTGCCACTAAACCCGGGGGGAAATATGAGCAGTTCTTC. As protein: CATKPGGKYEQFF.

The chain carries TRBV7-3 and TRBJ2-5; D possibly corresponds to TRBD1 (5 bases). Germline CDR1 reads SGHTA; CDR2 reads FQGTGA. Deletions cut 5 bases from V and 5 bases from J, with 12 bases between. CDR3 size: 13 residues. The CDR3 DNA sequence: TGTGCCAGCAGCGCAAATTACAGGGAGACCCAGTACTTC. This translates into CASSANYRETQYF.

The genes are TRBV4-2 and TRBJ1-3, with TRBD1 matching over 10 bases. With V trimmed by 3 bases and J by 4 bases, 9 bases remained unmatched. The CDR3 totals 17 residues. Germline V CDR1 and CDR2: LGHNA, YNFKEQ. CDR3 residues: CASSQTDRGLGGNTIYF. The DNA of the CDR3 is TGTGCCAGCAGCCAGACTGACAGGGGGCTCGGCGGAAACACCATATATTTT.

This clone was recorded only once. The chain recombines TRBV9 with TRBJ2-1; D gene uncertain. Trimming stripped 0 bases from V and 0 bases from J, with 10 bases between. The CDR3 is 16 residues long. Germline V gene data show CDR1 as SGDLS and CDR2 as YYNGEE. CDR3 residues: CASSVGVPGSYNEQFF. Written as DNA, the CDR3 is TGTGCCAGCAGCGTAGGTGTCCCCGGCTCCTACAATGAGCAGTTCTTC.

The rearrangement uses TRBV5-4 and TRBJ2-5; 8 nucleotides match TRBD1. The CDR3 extends over 15 amino acids. Germline lookup yields CDR1 SGHNT and CDR2 YYREEE (reference sequence). J lost 2 bases, V lost 0 bases, and 3 bases had no gene match. In DNA form, the CDR3 reads TGTGCCAGCAGCTTGGAGAGGACAGGGCAAGAGACCCAGTACTTC. It yields the protein CASSLERTGQETQYF.

V usage is TRBV7-2 and J usage is TRBJ2-7; no clear D gene. The CDR3 is made up of 13 amino acids. V was shortened by 1 base and J by 9 bases, with 13 bases between the two germline ends. CDR1 and CDR2 (germline): SGHTA, FQGNSA. The CDR3 nucleotides are TGTGCCAGCAGCTTAGAAATTAGCCCCGCGCAGTACTTC. It codes for CASSLEISPAQYF.

The rearrangement links TRBV7-9 to TRBJ1-1, with D possibly TRBD1 on 6 matching bases. The V and J ends lost 4 bases and 1 base respectively, with 13 bases between them. The CDR3 covers 15 residues. CDR1 and CDR2 from the germline V gene are SEHNR and FQNEAQ (reference sequence). CDR3 in amino acids: CASSWMTGRNTEAFF. CDR3 bases: TGTGCCAGCAGCTGGATGACAGGACGGAACACTGAAGCTTTCTTT.

V is TRBV27 and J is TRBJ1-2, with D uncertain. CDR1 and CDR2 (germline): MNHEY, SMNVEV (reference sequence). The CDR3 totals 14 residues. V was clipped by 2 bases and J by 0 bases, with 7 bases between them. CDR3 coding DNA: TGTGCCAGCAGTTTACGGGGTTCTAACTATGGCTACACCTTC. Residues: CASSLRGSNYGYTF.